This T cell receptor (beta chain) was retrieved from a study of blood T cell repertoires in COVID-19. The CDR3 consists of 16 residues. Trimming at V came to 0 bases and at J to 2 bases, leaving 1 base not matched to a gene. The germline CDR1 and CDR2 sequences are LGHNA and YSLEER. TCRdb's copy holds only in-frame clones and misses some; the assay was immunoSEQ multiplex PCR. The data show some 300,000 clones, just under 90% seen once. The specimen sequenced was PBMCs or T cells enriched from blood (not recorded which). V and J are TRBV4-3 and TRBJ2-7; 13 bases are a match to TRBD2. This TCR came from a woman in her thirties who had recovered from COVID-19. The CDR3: CASSQEGTSGTYEQYF. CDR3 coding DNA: TGCGCCAGCAGCCAAGAAGGGACTAGCGGGACCTACGAGCAGTACTTC.